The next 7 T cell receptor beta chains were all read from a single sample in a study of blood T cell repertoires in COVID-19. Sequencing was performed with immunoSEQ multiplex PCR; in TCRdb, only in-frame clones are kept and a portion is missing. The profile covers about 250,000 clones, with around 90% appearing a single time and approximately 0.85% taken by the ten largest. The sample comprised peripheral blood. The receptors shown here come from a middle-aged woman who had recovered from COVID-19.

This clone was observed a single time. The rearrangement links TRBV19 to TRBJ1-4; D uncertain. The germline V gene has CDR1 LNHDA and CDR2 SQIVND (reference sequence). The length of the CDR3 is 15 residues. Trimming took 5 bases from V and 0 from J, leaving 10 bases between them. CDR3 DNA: TGTGCCAGTAGTCTCTGGGGAGCAACTAATGAAAAACTGTTTTTT. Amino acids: CASSLWGATNEKLFF.

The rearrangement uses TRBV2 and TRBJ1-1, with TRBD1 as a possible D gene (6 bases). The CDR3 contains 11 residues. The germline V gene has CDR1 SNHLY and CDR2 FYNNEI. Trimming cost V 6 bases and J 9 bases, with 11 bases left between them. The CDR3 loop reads CASRNTGKAFF. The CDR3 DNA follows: TGTGCCAGCAGGAACACAGGGAAAGCTTTCTTT. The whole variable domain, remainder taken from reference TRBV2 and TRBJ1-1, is EPEVTQTPSHQVTQMGQEVILRCVPISNHLYFYWYRQILGQKVEFLVSFYNNEISEKSEIFDDQFSVERPDGSNFTLKIRSTKLEDSAMYFCASRNTGKAFFGQGTRLTVV.

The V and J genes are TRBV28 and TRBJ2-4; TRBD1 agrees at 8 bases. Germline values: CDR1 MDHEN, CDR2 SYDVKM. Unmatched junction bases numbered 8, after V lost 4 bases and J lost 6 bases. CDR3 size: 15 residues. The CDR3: CASSSGDRGGNIQYF. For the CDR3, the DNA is TGTGCCAGCAGTTCCGGAGACAGGGGAGGAAACATTCAGTACTTC.

The DNA for the CDR3 is TGCGCCAGCAGCTTGCAACCCCAGACAGGGGGCAGTCAGCCCCAGCATTTT. This translates into CASSLQPQTGGSQPQHF. The rearrangement joins TRBV5-1 to TRBJ1-5; 10 nucleotides match TRBD1. J lost 6 bases, V lost 1 base, and 10 bases had no gene match. The CDR3 covers 17 residues. The V gene's germline CDR1 is SGHRS and CDR2 YFSETQ. Variable domain in full (rest from reference TRBV5-1 and TRBJ1-5): KAGVTQTPRYLIKTRGQQVTLSCSPISGHRSVSWYQQTPGQGLQFLFEYFSETQRNKGNFPGRFSGRQFSNSRSEMNVSTLELGDSALYLCASSLQPQTGGSQPQHFGDGTRLSIL.

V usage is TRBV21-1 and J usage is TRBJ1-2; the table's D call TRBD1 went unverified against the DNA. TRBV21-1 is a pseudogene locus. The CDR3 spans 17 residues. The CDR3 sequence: CASSPPEPLQGCYGYTF. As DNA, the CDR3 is TGTGCCAGCAGCCCACCGGAACCCCTCCAGGGGTGTTATGGCTACACCTTC.

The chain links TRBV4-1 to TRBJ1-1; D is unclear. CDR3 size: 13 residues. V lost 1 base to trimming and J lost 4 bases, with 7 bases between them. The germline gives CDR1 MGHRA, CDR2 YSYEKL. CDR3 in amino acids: CASSQAAGTEAFF. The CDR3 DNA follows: TGCGCCAGCAGCCAAGCCGCCGGCACTGAAGCTTTCTTT.

The CDR3 DNA reads as TGTGCCAGCAGCTCGGCGGGAGCGGTCAATGAGCAGTTCTTC. Translating gives CASSSAGAVNEQFF. The rearrangement joins TRBV7-6 to TRBJ2-1; 7 nucleotides match TRBD2. The CDR3 consists of 14 residues. V lost 4 bases to trimming and J lost 6 bases; unmatched junction nucleotides: 6. Germline-derived CDR1 and CDR2 are SGHVS and FNYEAQ. The full variable domain, rest sourced from reference TRBV7-6 and TRBJ2-1, is GAGVSQSPRYKVTKRGQDVALRCDPISGHVSLYWYRQALGQGPEFLTYFNYEAQQDKSGLPNDRFSAERPEGSISTLTIQRTEQRDSAMYRCASSSAGAVNEQFFGPGTRLTVL.